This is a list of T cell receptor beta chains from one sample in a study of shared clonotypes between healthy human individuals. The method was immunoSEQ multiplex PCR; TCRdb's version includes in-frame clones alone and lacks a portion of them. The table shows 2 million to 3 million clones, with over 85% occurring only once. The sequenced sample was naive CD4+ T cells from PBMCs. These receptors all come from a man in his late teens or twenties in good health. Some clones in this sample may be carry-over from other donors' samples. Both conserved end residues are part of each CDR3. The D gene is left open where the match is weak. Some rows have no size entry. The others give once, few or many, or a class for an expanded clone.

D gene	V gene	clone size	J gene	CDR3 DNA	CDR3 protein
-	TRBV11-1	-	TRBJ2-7	TGTGCCAGCAGTCGGAGGGCCCTTGAGGAGCAGTACTTC	CASSRRALEEQYF
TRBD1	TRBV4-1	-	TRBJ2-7	TGCGCCAGCAGCCAGATACCGGGACAGAAAACATACGAGCAGTACTTC	CASSQIPGQKTYEQYF
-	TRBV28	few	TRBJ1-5	TGTGCCAGCAGACGGATTAGCAATCAGCCCCAGCATTTT	CASRRISNQPQHF
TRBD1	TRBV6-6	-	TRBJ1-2	TGTGCCAGCAGACAGGGGGAAGGGAAGGGCTACACCTTC	CASRQGEGKGYTF
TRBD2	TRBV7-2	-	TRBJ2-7	TGTGCCAGCAGCTTACTATCCGGGACTAGTGTGGGGGAGCAGTACTTC	CASSLLSGTSVGEQYF
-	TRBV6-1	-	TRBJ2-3	TGTGCCAGCAGTGAAGCGGGAAGCAGCACAGATACGCAGTATTTT	CASSEAGSSTDTQYF
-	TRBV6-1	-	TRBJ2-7	TGTGCCAGCAGTGAAGAAAGCCCCCAGACAGGTTTTTTTCCCAACGAGCAGTACTTC	CASSEESPQTGFFPNEQYF
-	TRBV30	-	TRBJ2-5	TGTGCCTGGAGTTCCCGGGGCTGGTACCAAGAGACCCAGTACTTC	CAWSSRGWYQETQYF
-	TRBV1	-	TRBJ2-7	TGCACCAGCAGCCAAGGGACTAGCGGGAGGGTCTACGAGCAGTACTTC	CTSSQGTSGRVYEQYF
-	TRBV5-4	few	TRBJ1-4	TGTGCCAGCAGCTTGACAGGGAATGAAAAACTGTTTTTT	CASSLTGNEKLFF